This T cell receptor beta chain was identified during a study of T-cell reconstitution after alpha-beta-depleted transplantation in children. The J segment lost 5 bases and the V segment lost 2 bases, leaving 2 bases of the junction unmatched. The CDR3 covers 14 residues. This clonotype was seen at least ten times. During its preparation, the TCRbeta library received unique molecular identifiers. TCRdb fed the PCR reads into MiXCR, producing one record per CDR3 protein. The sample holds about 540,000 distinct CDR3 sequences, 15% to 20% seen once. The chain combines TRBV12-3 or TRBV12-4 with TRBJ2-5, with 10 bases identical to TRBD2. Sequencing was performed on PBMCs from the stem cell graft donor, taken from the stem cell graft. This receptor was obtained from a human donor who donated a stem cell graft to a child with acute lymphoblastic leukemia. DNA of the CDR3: TGTGCCAGCAGTTTACTAGCGGGAGCGGAGACCCAGTACTTC. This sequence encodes CASSLLAGAETQYF.